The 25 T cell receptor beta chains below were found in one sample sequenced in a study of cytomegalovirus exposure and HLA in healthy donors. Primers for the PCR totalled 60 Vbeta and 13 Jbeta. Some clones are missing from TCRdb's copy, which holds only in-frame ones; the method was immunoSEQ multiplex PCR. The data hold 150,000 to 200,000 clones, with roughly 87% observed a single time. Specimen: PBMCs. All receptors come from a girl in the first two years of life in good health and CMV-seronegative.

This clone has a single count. The CDR3 DNA reads TGCAGCGTTGAAGATACGGACAGTTCCTCCGTCTACGAGCAGTACTTC. Its translation is CSVEDTDSSSVYEQYF. The V call is TRBV29-1, the J call TRBJ2-5, with D perhaps TRBD1 (6 bases). With the DNA end fitting TRBJ2-7 better, the J assignment may be wrong. Germline assignment: CDR1 SQVTM and CDR2 ANQGSEA. CDR3 length equals 16 residues.

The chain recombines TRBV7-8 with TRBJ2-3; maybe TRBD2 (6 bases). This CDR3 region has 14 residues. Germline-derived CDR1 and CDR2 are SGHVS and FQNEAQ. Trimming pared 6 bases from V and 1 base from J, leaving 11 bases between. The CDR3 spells CASSRWGGTDTQYF. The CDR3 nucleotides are TGTGCCAGCAGTAGGTGGGGGGGCACAGATACGCAGTATTTT.

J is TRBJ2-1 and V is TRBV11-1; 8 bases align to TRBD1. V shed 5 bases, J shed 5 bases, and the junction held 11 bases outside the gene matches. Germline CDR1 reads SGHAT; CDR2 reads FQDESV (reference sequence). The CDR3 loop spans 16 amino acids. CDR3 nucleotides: TGTGCCAGCAGCCGTCGGTGGGACAGGTCTGACAATGAGCAGTTCTTC. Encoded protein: CASSRRWDRSDNEQFF.

The chain's CDR3 is CASRRQGASQPQHF. CDR3 nucleotide sequence: TGTGCCAGTAGGCGTCAGGGGGCTAGTCAGCCCCAGCATTTT. The chain couples TRBV19 to TRBJ1-5, with 8 bases that match TRBD1. The germline CDR1 and CDR2 sequences are LNHDA and SQIVND (reference sequence). V was pared by 6 bases and J by 6 bases, with 7 bases of the junction left unmatched. The CDR3 contains 14 residues.

CDR3: CASSPTGDGETQYF. DNA for the CDR3: TGTGCCAGCTCACCAACAGGGGACGGAGAGACCCAGTACTTC. V usage is TRBV18 and J usage is TRBJ2-5, with 7 nucleotides matching TRBD1. Per germline, CDR1 KGHSH and CDR2 LQKENI. The V segment lost 2 bases and the J segment 4 bases; nucleotides outside the gene matches: 4. The CDR3 contains 14 residues.

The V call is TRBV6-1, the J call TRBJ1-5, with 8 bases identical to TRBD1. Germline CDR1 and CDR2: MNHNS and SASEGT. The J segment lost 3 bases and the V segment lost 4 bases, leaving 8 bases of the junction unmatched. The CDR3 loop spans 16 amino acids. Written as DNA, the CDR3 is TGTGCCAGCAGTGGTGGACAGGGCACCCCCAATCAGCCCCAGCATTTT. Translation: CASSGGQGTPNQPQHF.

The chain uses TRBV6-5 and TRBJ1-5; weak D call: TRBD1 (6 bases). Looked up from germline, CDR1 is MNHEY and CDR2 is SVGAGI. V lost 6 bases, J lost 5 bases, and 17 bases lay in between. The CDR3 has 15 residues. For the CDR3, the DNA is TGTGCCAGCAGAGGGGGAGGGGGGCAATATCAGCCCCAGCATTTT. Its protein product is CASRGGGGQYQPQHF.

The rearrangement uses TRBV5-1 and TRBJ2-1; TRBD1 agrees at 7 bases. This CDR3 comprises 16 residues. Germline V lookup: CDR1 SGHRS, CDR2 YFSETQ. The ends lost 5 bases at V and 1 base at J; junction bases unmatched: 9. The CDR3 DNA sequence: TGCGCCAGCAGTCAGGCCTACAGGGGTTCCTACAATGAGCAGTTCTTC. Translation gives CASSQAYRGSYNEQFF. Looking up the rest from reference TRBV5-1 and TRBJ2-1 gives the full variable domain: KAGVTQTPRYLIKTRGQQVTLSCSPISGHRSVSWYQQTPGQGLQFLFEYFSETQRNKGNFPGRFSGRQFSNSRSEMNVSTLELGDSALYLCASSQAYRGSYNEQFFGPGTRLTVL.

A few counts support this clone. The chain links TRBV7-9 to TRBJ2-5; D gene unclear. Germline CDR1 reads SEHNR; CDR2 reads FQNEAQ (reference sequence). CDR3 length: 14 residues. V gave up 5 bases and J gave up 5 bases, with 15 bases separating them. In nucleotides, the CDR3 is TGTGCCAGCAGCCTAGACTTGTTTTGGGAGACCCAGTACTTC. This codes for CASSLDLFWETQYF.

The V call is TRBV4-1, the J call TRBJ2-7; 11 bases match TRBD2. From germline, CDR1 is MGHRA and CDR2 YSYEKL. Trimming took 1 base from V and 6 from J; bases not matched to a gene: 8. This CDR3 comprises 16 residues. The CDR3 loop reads CASSQVPGLAGLEQYF. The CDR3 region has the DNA TGCGCCAGCAGCCAAGTGCCTGGACTAGCGGGTCTCGAGCAGTACTTC.

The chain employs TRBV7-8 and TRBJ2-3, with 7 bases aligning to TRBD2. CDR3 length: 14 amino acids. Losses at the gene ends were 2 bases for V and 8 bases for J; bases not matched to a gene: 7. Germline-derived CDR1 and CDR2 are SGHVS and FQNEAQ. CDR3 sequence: CASSLPSWEGTQYF. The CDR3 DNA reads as TGTGCCAGCAGCTTACCGAGCTGGGAGGGTACGCAGTATTTT.

The CDR3 protein is CASSINRCEAFF. The DNA of the CDR3 is TGTGCCAGCAGCATAAACAGGTGTGAAGCTTTCTTT. The chain combines TRBV7-2 with TRBJ1-1, with a tentative D call TRBD1 (5 bases). V lost 5 bases to trimming and J lost 7 bases, with 11 bases between them. This CDR3 contains 12 residues. CDR1 and CDR2 from the germline V gene are SGHTA and FQGNSA.

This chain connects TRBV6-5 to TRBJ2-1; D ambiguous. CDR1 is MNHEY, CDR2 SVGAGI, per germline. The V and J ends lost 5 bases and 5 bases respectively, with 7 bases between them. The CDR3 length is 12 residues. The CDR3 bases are TGTGCCAGCAGTCGCCGGGACAATGAGCAGTTCTTC. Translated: CASSRRDNEQFF.

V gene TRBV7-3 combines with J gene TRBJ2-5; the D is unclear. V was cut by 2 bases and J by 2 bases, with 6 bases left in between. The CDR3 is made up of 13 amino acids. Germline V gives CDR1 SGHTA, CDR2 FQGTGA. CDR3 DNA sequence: TGTGCCAGCAGCTTACGACTGCAAGAGACCCAGTACTTC. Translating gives CASSLRLQETQYF.

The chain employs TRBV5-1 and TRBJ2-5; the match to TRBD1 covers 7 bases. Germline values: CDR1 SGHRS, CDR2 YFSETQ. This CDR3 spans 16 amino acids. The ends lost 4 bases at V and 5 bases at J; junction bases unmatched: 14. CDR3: CASSPDRRSFGETQYF. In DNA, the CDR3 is TGCGCCAGCAGCCCGGACAGGCGTTCCTTTGGGGAGACCCAGTACTTC.

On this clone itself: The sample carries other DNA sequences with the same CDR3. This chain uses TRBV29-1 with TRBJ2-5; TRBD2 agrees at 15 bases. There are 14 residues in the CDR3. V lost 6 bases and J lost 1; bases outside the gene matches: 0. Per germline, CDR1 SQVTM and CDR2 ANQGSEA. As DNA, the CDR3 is TGCAGCGTGGGACTAGCGGGGGGCCAAGAGACCCAGTACTTC. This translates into CSVGLAGGQETQYF.

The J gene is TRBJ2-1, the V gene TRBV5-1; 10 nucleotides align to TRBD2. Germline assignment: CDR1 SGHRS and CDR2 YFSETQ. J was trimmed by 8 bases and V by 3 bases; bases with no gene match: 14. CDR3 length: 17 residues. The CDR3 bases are TGCGCCAGCAGCTCTGGGACTAGCGCCTTTTCGGTTGATGAGCAGTTCTTC. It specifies CASSSGTSAFSVDEQFF.

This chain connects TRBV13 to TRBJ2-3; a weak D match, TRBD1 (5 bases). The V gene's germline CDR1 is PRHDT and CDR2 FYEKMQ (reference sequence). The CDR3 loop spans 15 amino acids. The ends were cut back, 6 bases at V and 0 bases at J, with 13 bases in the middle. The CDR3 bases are TGTGCCAGCAGGTATACAGGTCTCAGCACAGATACGCAGTATTTT. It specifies CASRYTGLSTDTQYF.

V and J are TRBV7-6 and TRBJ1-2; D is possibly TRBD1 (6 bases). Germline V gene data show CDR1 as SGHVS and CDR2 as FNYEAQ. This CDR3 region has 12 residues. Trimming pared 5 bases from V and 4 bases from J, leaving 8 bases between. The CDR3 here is CASSQTGYGYTF. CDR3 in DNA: TGTGCCAGCAGCCAGACAGGCTATGGCTACACCTTC.

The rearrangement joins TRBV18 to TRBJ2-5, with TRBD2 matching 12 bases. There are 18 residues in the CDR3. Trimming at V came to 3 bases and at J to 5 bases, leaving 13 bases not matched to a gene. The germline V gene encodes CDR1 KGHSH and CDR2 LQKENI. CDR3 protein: CASSPLIRLAGAVETQYF. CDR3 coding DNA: TGTGCCAGCTCACCCCTAATCCGACTAGCGGGAGCGGTTGAGACCCAGTACTTC. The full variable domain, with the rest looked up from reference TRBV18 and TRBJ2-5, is NAGVMQNPRHLVRRRGQEARLRCSPMKGHSHVYWYRQLPEEGLKFMVYLQKENIIDESGMPKERFSAEFPKEGPSILRIQQVVRGDSAAYFCASSPLIRLAGAVETQYFGPGTRLLVL.

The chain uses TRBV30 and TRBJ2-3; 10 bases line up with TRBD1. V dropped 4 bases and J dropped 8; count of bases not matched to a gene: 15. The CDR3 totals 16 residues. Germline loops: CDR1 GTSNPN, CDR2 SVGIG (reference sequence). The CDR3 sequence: CAWTLRDRGSIGTQYF. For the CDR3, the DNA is TGTGCCTGGACCCTCCGGGACAGGGGATCGATCGGTACGCAGTATTTT.

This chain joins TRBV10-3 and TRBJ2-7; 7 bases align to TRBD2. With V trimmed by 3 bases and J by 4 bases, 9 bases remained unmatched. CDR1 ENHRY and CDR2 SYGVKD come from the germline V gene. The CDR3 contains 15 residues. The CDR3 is CAISDSGEGFYEQYF. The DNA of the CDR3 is TGTGCCATCAGTGACTCTGGGGAGGGCTTTTACGAGCAGTACTTC.

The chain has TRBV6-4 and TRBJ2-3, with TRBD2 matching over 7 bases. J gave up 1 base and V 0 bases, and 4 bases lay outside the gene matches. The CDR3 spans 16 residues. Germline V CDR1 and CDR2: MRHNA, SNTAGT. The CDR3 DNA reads TGTGCCAGCAGTGACTCGATAACTAGCGGCACAGATACGCAGTATTTT. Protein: CASSDSITSGTDTQYF.

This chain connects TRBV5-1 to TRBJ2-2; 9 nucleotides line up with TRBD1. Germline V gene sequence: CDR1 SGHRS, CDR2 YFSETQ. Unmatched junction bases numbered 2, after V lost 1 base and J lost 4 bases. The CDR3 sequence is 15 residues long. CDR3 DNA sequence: TGCGCCAGCAGCTTGAGACAGGGGGGCACCGGGGAGCTGTTTTTT. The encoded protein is CASSLRQGGTGELFF.

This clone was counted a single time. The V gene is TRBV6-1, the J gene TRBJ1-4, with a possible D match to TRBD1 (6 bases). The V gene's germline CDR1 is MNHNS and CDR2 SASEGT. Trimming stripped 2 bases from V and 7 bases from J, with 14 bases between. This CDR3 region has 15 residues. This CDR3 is CASSERGAQGEKLFF. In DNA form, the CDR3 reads TGTGCCAGCAGTGAACGGGGGGCGCAGGGTGAAAAACTGTTTTTT.